The clone carrying this T cell receptor beta chain was observed many times. Antigen: not known. Germline V gene lookup returns CDR1 DFQATT and CDR2 SNEGSKA (reference sequence). V was clipped by 6 bases and J by 6 bases; unmatched bases: 18. This CDR3 spans 18 amino acids. The data were obtained in a study of T cells in Graves' hyperthyroidism and ophthalmopathy. Investigators excluded patients with uncontrolled infection, other autoimmune disease, pregnancy or lactation. Approximately 10 ml of fresh peripheral blood supplied the PBMCs. RNA transcripts provided the source from which TCR beta CDR3 regions were amplified. TCR CDR3 underwent first-round RT-PCR with the HTBI primer set. TCRdb independently ran MiXCR on the multiplex PCR reads; one entry per CDR3 protein. The sample lists fewer than 450,000 distinct CDR3 sequences; about 14% were seen once. Study findings and constraints: Stable hyperthyroidism was told apart from ophthalmopathy by a model built on 13 V-J features. Model output signaled ophthalmopathy a median roughly 6.5 months ahead of onset.

Sequencing was performed on blood. The clonotype was recovered from a man in his fifties with Graves' ophthalmopathy. The J gene is TRBJ2-3, the V gene TRBV20-1; 13 bases agree with TRBD2. The CDR3 DNA sequence: TGCAGTGCCGGGGGGATTGGAATGACTAGCGGGAGGTCCGATACGCAGTATTTT. Translating it yields CSAGGIGMTSGRSDTQYF.